The 5 T cell receptor beta chains below were found in one sample sequenced in a study of CD8 T cells in Susac syndrome. A quantity of about 0.45 to 1 ug RNA underwent reverse transcription using random hexamers. Each CDR3 protein is one row after TCRdb ran MiXCR on the immunoSEQ multiplex PCR reads. The table records about 66,000 distinct CDR3 sequences, approximately 94% of them present only once. What was sequenced was CD8+ T cells from PBMCs. These receptors originate from a human donor with multiple sclerosis.

The chain recombines TRBV4-1 with TRBJ2-5; 9 nucleotides match TRBD2. From germline, CDR1 is MGHRA and CDR2 YSYEKL. The V segment lost 4 bases and the J segment 7 bases; nucleotides outside the gene matches: 10. CDR3 length: 15 amino acids. Here the CDR3 reads CASSPQTSGDWTQYF. The CDR3 DNA reads TGCGCCAGCAGCCCTCAGACTAGCGGTGATTGGACCCAGTACTTC.

The J gene is TRBJ1-4, the V gene TRBV12-3 or TRBV12-4; D unclear. V lost 4 bases and J lost 8, with 8 bases in between. The CDR3 is 12 amino acids. CDR3 region: CASSSGSEKLFF. As DNA, the CDR3 is TGTGCCAGCAGTTCGGGGTCCGAAAAACTGTTTTTT.

The table lists this clonotype with a count of one. This chain uses TRBV2 with TRBJ2-1; TRBD2 agrees at 8 bases. CDR1 is SNHLY, CDR2 FYNNEI, per germline. V lost 6 bases, J lost 0 bases, and 1 base stayed unmatched. The CDR3 spans 14 residues. The DNA for the CDR3 is TGTGCCAGCAGCGGGACTAGCTCCTACAATGAGCAGTTCTTC. Translation gives CASSGTSSYNEQFF. The whole variable domain, filled in from reference TRBV2 and TRBJ2-1, reads EPEVTQTPSHQVTQMGQEVILRCVPISNHLYFYWYRQILGQKVEFLVSFYNNEISEKSEIFDDQFSVERPDGSNFTLKIRSTKLEDSAMYFCASSGTSSYNEQFFGPGTRLTVL.

The chain uses TRBV15 and TRBJ2-7; 9 bases are shared with TRBD1. The CDR3 runs 14 residues. V dropped 0 bases and J dropped 6; count of bases not matched to a gene: 3. The germline CDR1 and CDR2 sequences are LNHNV and YYDKDF (reference sequence). DNA of the CDR3: TGTGCCACCAGCAGAGATAGGACAGGGGCCGAGCAGTACTTC. Its protein is CATSRDRTGAEQYF.

This clonotype was counted a single time. The chain is built from TRBV13 and TRBJ2-1, with TRBD2 matching over 10 bases. V shed 5 bases and J 8 bases; nucleotides not matched to a gene: 12. Per germline, CDR1 PRHDT and CDR2 FYEKMQ (reference sequence). This CDR3 has 16 amino acids. The CDR3, as DNA: TGTGCCAGCAGCCCTAGCCCCAGCGGGGGGGCCGATGAGCAGTTCTTC. This sequence encodes CASSPSPSGGADEQFF.